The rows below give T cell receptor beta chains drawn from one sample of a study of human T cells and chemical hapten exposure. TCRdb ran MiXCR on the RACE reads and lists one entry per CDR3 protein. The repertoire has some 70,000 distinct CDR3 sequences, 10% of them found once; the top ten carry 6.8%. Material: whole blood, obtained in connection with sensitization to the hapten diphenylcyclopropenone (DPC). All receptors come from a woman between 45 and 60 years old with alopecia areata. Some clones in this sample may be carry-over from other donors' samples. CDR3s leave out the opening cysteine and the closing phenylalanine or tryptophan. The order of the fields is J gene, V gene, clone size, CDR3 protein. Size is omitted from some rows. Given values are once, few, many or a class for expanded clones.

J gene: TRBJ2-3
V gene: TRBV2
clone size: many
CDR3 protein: ASLGGITDTQY

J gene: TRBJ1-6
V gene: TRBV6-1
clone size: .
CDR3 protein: ASSAPAGGSSPLH

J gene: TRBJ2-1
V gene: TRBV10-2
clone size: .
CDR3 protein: ASGLAAGNEQF

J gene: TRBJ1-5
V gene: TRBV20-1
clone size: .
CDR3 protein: SATRTGTQPQH

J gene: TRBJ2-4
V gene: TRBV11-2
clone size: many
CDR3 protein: ASSLEMTGGKNIQY

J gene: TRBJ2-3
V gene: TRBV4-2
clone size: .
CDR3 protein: ASSARLSSVTDTQY

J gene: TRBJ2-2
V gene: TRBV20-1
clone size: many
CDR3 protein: SARGRELTGELF

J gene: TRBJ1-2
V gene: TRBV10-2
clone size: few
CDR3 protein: ASSEHRWGRLSGYT

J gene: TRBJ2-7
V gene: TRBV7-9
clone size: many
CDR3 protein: ASGPSGQGIEQY

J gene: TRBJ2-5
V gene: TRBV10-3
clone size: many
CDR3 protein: AISDQETQY